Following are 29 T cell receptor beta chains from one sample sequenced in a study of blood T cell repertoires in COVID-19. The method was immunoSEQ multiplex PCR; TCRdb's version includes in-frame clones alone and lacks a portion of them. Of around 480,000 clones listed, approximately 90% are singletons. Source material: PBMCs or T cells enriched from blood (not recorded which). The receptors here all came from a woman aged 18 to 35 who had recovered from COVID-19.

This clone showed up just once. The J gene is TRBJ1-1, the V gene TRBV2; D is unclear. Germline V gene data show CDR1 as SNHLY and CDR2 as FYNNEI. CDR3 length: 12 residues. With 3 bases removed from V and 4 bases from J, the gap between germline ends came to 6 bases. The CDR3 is CASSDDSTEAFF. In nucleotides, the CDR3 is TGTGCCAGCAGTGATGATAGCACTGAAGCTTTCTTT.

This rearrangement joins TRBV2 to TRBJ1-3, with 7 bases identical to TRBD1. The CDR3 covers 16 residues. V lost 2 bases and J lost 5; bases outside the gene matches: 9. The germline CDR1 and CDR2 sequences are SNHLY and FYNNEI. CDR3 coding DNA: TGTGCCAGCAGTGAACAGGGGGTTGGATTTAGAAACACCATATATTTT. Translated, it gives CASSEQGVGFRNTIYF.

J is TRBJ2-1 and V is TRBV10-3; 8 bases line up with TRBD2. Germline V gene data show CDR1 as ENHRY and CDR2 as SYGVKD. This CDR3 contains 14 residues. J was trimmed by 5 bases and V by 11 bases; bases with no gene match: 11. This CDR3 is CASANDGGDNEQFF. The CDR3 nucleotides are TGTGCCTCGGCTAATGACGGGGGGGACAATGAGCAGTTCTTC.

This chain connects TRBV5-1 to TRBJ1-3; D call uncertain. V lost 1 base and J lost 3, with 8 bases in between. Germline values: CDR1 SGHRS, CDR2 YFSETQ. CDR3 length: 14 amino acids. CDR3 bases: TGCGCCAGCAGCTTGAACCCGGGTGGAAACACCATATATTTT. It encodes CASSLNPGGNTIYF.

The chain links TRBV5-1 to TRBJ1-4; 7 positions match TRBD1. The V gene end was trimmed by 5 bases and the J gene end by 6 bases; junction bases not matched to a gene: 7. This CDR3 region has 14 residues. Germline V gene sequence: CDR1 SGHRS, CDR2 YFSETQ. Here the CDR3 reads CASRAGTADEKLFF. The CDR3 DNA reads TGCGCCAGCAGGGCCGGGACAGCTGATGAAAAACTGTTTTTT.

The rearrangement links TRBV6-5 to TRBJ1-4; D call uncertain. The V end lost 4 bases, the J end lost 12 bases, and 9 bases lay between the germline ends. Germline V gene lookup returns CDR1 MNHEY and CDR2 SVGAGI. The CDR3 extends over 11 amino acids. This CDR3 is CASSSGGELFF. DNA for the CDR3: TGTGCCAGCAGTTCCGGTGGAGAACTGTTTTTT.

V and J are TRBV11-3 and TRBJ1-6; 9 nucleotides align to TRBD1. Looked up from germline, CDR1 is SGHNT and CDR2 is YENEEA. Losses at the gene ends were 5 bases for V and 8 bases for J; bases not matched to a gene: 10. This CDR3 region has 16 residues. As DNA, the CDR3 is TGTGCCAGCAGCCCGAGACAAACAGGGGGCCATTCACCCCTCCACTTT. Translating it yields CASSPRQTGGHSPLHF.

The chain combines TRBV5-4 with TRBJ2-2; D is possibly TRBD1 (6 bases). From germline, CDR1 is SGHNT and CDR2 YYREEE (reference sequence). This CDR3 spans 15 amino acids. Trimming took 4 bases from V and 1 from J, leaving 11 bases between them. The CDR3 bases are TGTGCCAGCAGCGTCGGACAGAGGAACACCGGGGAGCTGTTTTTT. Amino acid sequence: CASSVGQRNTGELFF.

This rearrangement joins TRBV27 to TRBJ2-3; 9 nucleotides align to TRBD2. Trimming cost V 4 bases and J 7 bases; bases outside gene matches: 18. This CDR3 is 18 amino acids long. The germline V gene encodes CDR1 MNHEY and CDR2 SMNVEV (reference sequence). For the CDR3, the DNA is TGTGCCAGCAGTTCTACCACCATAGCGGGGGCCCGCGTATATACGCAGTATTTT. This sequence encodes CASSSTTIAGARVYTQYF.

Here the CDR3 reads CSASLGGEKLFF. CDR3 DNA sequence: TGCAGTGCTAGTTTAGGGGGTGAAAAACTGTTTTTT. This sequence joins TRBV20-1 and TRBJ1-4; maybe TRBD1 (6 bases). CDR1 and CDR2 from the germline V gene are DFQATT and SNEGSKA (reference sequence). CDR3 length equals 12 residues. Trimming cost V 3 bases and J 7 bases, with 9 bases left between them.

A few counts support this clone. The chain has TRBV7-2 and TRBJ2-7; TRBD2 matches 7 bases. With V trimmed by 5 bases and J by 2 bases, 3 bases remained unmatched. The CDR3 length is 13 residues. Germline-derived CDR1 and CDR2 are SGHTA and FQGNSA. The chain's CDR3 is CASSPRGAYEQYF. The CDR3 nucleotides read TGTGCCAGCAGCCCACGGGGGGCCTACGAGCAGTACTTC.

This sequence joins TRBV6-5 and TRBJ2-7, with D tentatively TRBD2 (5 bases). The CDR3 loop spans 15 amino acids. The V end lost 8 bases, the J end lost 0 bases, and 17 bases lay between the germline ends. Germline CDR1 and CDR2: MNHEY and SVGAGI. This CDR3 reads CASRLDSRSSYEQYF. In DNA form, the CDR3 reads TGTGCCAGCCGCTTGGACTCACGGAGCTCCTACGAGCAGTACTTC.

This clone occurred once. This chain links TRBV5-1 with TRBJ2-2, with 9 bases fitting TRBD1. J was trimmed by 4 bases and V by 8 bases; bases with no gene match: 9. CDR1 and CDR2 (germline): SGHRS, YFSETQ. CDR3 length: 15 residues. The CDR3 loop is CASEQGAIGTGELFF. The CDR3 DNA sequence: TGCGCCAGTGAACAGGGGGCAATAGGCACCGGGGAGCTGTTTTTT.

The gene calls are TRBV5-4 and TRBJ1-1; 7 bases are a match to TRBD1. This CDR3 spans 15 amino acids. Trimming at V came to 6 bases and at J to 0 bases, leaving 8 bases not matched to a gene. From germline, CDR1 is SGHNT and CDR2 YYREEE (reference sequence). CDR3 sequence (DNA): TGTGCCAGCACCTTAGACAGGGTTATGAACACTGAAGCTTTCTTT. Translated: CASTLDRVMNTEAFF.

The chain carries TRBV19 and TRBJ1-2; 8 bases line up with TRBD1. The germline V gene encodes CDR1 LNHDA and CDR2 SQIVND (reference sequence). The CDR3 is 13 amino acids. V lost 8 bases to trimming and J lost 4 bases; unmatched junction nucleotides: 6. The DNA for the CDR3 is TGTGCCAGTGGGGACAGGATTACCTATGGCTACACCTTC. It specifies CASGDRITYGYTF.

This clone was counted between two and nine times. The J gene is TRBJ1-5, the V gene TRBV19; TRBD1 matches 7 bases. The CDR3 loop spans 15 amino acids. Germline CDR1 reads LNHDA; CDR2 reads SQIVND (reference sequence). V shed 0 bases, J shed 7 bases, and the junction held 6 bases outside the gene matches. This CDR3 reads CASSIDRDSSQPQHF. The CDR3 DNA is TGTGCCAGTAGTATAGACCGGGACAGTTCCCAGCCCCAGCATTTT.

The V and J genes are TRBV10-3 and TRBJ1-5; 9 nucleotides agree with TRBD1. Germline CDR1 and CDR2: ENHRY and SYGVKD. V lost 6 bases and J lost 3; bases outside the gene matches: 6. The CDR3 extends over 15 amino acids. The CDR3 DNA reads TGTGCCATCAGACCCGGGACAGGGACCAATCAGCCCCAGCATTTT. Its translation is CAIRPGTGTNQPQHF.

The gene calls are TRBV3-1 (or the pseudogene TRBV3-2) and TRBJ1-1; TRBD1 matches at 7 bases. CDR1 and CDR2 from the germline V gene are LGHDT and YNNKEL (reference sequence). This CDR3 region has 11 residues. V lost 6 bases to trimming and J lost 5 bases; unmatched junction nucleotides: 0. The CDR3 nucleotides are TGTGCCAGCAGACAGGGGACTGAAGCTTTCTTT. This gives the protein CASRQGTEAFF.

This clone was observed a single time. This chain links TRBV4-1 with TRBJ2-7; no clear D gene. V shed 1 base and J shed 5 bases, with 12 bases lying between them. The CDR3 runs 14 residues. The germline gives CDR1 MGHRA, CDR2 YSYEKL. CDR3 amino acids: CASSQGESPDEQYF. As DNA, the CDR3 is TGCGCCAGCAGCCAAGGAGAATCCCCCGACGAGCAGTACTTC.

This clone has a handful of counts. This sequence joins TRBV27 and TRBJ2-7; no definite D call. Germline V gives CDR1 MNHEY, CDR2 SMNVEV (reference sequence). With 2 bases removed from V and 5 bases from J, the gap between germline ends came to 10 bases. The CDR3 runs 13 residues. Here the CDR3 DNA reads TGTGCCAGCAGTTTACTACCCGGAGACGAGCAGTACTTC. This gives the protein CASSLLPGDEQYF.

The CDR3 bases are TGTGCCTGGAGTGTACCTAGCGTACCAGATACGCAGTATTTT. The encoded protein is CAWSVPSVPDTQYF. The V call is TRBV30, the J call TRBJ2-3; tentative D call: TRBD2 (6 bases). This CDR3 has 14 amino acids. The ends were cut back, 0 bases at V and 4 bases at J, with 11 bases in the middle. The germline gives CDR1 GTSNPN, CDR2 SVGIG (reference sequence).

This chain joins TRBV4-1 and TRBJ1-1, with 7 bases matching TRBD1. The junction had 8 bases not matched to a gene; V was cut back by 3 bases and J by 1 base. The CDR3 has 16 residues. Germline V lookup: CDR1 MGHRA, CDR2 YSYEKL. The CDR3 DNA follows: TGCGCCAGCAGCCATCGGACAGGCGTCGCGAACACTGAAGCTTTCTTT. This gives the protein CASSHRTGVANTEAFF.

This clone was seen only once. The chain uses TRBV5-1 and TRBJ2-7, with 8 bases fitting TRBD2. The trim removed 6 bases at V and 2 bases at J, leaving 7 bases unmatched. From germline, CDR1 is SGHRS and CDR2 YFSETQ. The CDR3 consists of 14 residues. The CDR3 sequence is CASTLGSGAYEQYF. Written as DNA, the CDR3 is TGCGCCAGCACCCTAGGTAGCGGGGCCTACGAGCAGTACTTC.

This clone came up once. The CDR3 DNA sequence: TGCGCCAGCAGCCAAGCCCCCGGACTCGCCCCCTACGAGCAGTACTTC. Translation gives CASSQAPGLAPYEQYF. The rearrangement joins TRBV5-1 to TRBJ2-7, with D possibly TRBD2 on 5 matching bases. CDR1 and CDR2 (germline): SGHRS, YFSETQ. This CDR3 is 16 amino acids long. Trimming pared 4 bases from V and 2 bases from J, leaving 19 bases between.

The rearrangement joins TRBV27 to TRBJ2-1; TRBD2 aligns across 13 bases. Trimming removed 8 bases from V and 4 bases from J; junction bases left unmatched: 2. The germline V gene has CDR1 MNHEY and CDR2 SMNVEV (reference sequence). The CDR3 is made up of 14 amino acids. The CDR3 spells CASGLAGAYNEQFF. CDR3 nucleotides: TGTGCCAGCGGACTAGCGGGGGCGTACAATGAGCAGTTCTTC.

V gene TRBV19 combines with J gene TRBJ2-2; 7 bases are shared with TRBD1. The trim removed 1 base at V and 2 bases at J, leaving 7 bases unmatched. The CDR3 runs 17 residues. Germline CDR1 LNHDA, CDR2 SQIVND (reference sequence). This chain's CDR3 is CASSIALTGTNTGELFF. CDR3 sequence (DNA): TGTGCCAGTAGTATAGCCCTGACAGGGACAAACACCGGGGAGCTGTTTTTT.

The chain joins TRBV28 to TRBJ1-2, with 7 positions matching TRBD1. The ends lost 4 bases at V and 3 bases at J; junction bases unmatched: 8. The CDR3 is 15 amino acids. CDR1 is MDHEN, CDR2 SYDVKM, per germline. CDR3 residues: CASSSPGGQYYGYTF. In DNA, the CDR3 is TGTGCCAGCAGTTCCCCTGGGGGACAGTACTATGGCTACACCTTC.

CDR3 in amino acids: CASSHSGTSGIQETQYF. The CDR3 DNA reads TGTGCCAGCAGCCATTCCGGGACTAGCGGCATACAAGAGACCCAGTACTTC. This chain joins TRBV14 and TRBJ2-5, with 11 bases lining up with TRBD2. Germline-derived CDR1 and CDR2 are SGHDN and FVKESK. J was trimmed by 2 bases and V by 3 bases; bases with no gene match: 8. The CDR3 totals 17 residues.

As DNA, the CDR3 is TGTGCCAGCAGTCAAACTACTAACTATGGCTACACCTTC. This encodes CASSQTTNYGYTF. The V gene is TRBV12-3 or TRBV12-4, the J gene TRBJ1-2; D remains ambiguous. The CDR3 is 13 amino acids. V lost 5 bases and J 0 bases, leaving 7 bases between the germline ends.